These 12 T cell receptor beta chains originate from one sample sequenced in a study of shared clonotypes between healthy human individuals. The repertoire was sequenced with immunoSEQ multiplex PCR; TCRdb's copy has only in-frame clones and lacks some. This sample has about 640,000 clones; about two thirds occur once, and the top ten carry 1.8%. The material sequenced was memory CD4+ T cells sorted from blood. Sample subset: CD45RA-negative fraction. All receptors come from a woman aged 25-40 years in good health.

The genes are TRBV2 and TRBJ2-1; D assignment may be TRBD1 or TRBD2 (5 bases each). V gave up 6 bases and J gave up 9 bases, with 15 bases separating them. Looked up from germline, CDR1 is SNHLY and CDR2 is FYNNEI. This CDR3 is built from 13 residues. The CDR3 loop is CASRMEDTGEQFF. The DNA of the CDR3 is TGTGCCAGCAGGATGGAGGACACTGGTGAGCAGTTCTTC.

This clone was detected a few times. This CDR3 is CASSPRPETGGNQPQHF. The CDR3 DNA sequence: TGTGCCAGCAGCCCAAGGCCGGAGACAGGGGGGAATCAGCCCCAGCATTTT. The chain combines TRBV13 with TRBJ1-5, with 9 bases identical to TRBD1. Germline-derived CDR1 and CDR2 are PRHDT and FYEKMQ (reference sequence). The CDR3 spans 17 residues. V was clipped by 5 bases and J by 4 bases; unmatched bases: 12.

The chain recombines TRBV29-1 with TRBJ2-3; tentative D call: TRBD1 (6 bases). The V end lost 6 bases, the J end lost 5 bases, and 18 bases lay between the germline ends. Germline CDR1 and CDR2: SQVTM and ANQGSEA. The CDR3 spans 14 residues. CDR3 sequence reads: CSVLTGMVVDTQYF. CDR3 DNA sequence: TGCAGCGTACTTACAGGGATGGTGGTAGATACGCAGTATTTT.

This chain links TRBV11-1 with TRBJ2-1; 8 nucleotides align to TRBD1. The CDR3 sequence is 14 residues long. Germline CDR1 and CDR2: SGHAT and FQDESV (reference sequence). Losses at the gene ends were 0 bases for V and 6 bases for J; bases not matched to a gene: 1. As DNA, the CDR3 is TGTGCCAGCAGCTTAGCAGACAGGGGCAATGAGCAGTTCTTC. It translates to CASSLADRGNEQFF.

V gene TRBV18 combines with J gene TRBJ2-7, with a possible D match to TRBD2 (7 bases). Trimming removed 1 base at V and 5 bases at J, with 18 bases between. Germline-derived CDR1 and CDR2 are KGHSH and LQKENI. CDR3 size: 16 residues. CDR3 region: CASSPLGGQGTHEQYF. Written as DNA, the CDR3 is TGTGCCAGCTCACCACTGGGGGGGCAGGGGACCCACGAGCAGTACTTC.

V and J are TRBV11-3 and TRBJ2-2; no firm D call. The germline V and J ends were trimmed by 0 bases and 3 bases, with 8 bases remaining between them. The V gene's germline CDR1 is SGHNT and CDR2 YENEEA. The CDR3 length is 15 residues. The CDR3 DNA reads as TGTGCCAGCAGCTTAGATACGGGTTACACCGGGGAGCTGTTTTTT. Translating gives CASSLDTGYTGELFF.

Notes on this clone: Other DNA sequences from this sample encode an identical CDR3 as well. The chain links TRBV5-1 to TRBJ2-7; the D gene is possibly TRBD2 (6 bases). CDR3 size: 15 residues. The V gene's germline CDR1 is SGHRS and CDR2 YFSETQ. V lost 0 bases, J lost 0 bases, and 10 bases lay in between. The CDR3 loop reads CASSLGGASSYEQYF. The CDR3 region has the DNA TGCGCCAGCAGCTTGGGCGGGGCTAGCTCCTACGAGCAGTACTTC.

The V gene is TRBV28, the J gene TRBJ1-5; 7 positions agree with TRBD1. The V gene end was trimmed by 5 bases and the J gene end by 1 base; junction bases not matched to a gene: 8. Germline V lookup: CDR1 MDHEN, CDR2 SYDVKM. CDR3 length equals 16 residues. The CDR3 bases are TGTGCCAGCAGTGGGAGGGGGCAGGGAAGCAATCAGCCCCAGCATTTT. This translates into CASSGRGQGSNQPQHF.

The chain links TRBV2 to TRBJ2-1; D not certain. V was pared by 6 bases and J by 1 base, with 10 bases between. CDR3 length: 14 residues. CDR1 is SNHLY and CDR2 is FYNNEI in the germline V gene. CDR3 region: CASSLLLSYNEQFF. Written as DNA, the CDR3 is TGTGCCAGCAGCCTGCTCCTATCCTACAATGAGCAGTTCTTC.

This clone was seen repeatedly, ten times or more. The chain carries TRBV10-3 and TRBJ2-5; D uncertain. The CDR3 loop spans 15 amino acids. Germline V CDR1 and CDR2: ENHRY, SYGVKD. V lost 2 bases, J lost 3 bases, and 13 bases lay in between. The CDR3, as DNA: TGTGCCATCAGTGAGGTAAACGGAAACAAAGAGACCCAGTACTTC. Encoded protein: CAISEVNGNKETQYF.

The chain uses TRBV4-1 and TRBJ2-5, with a tentative D call TRBD1 (6 bases). Between the trimmed V and J ends, which lost 0 bases and 11 bases, there was a span of 25 bases. The CDR3 loop spans 17 amino acids. In germline, CDR1 is MGHRA, CDR2 YSYEKL. This CDR3 is CASSQDHQGTPGVQQYF. The CDR3 bases are TGCGCCAGCAGCCAAGATCACCAGGGGACCCCAGGAGTCCAGCAGTACTTC.

This clone is classed as medium-sized. Within the sample, other DNA sequences also encode this same CDR3. This CDR3 is CASSLNTEAFF. In DNA, the CDR3 is TGTGCCAGCAGCCTTAACACTGAAGCTTTCTTT. The rearrangement links TRBV5-4 to TRBJ1-1; D uncertain. This CDR3 contains 11 residues. Germline CDR1 is SGHNT and CDR2 is YYREEE (reference sequence). Trimming removed 4 bases at V and 2 bases at J, with 3 bases between. Variable domain in full (rest from reference TRBV5-4 and TRBJ1-1): ETGVTQSPTHLIKTRGQQVTLRCSSQSGHNTVSWYQQALGQGPQFIFQYYREEENGRGNFPPRFSGLQFPNYSSELNVNALELDDSALYLCASSLNTEAFFGQGTRLTVV.